This TCR beta chain emerged from a study of early T cells in non-severe SARS-CoV-2 infection. For the study at large: Sequencing targeted bulk RNA from unsorted whole blood, leaving chains unpaired.

Study conclusions and caveats: There was a bias toward anti-spike CD8 responses in VDJdb matching, which missed private and CD4 specificities.

This clonotype was detected only a few times. Its antigen is undetermined. Germline V gene data show CDR1 as SGHTA and CDR2 as FQGTGA. V was cut by 2 bases and J by 3 bases, with 14 bases left in between. This CDR3 has 15 amino acids. Individual cDNA molecules each received unique molecular identifiers attached to them. TCRdb recomputed calls from the 5' RACE reads with MiXCR, one row per CDR3 protein. The data hold some 45,000 distinct CDR3 sequences, with less than 4.5% observed a single time. The rearrangement links TRBV7-3 to TRBJ2-7; D is possibly TRBD1 (6 bases). Sequences were obtained from whole blood. This TCR was sampled from an adult who was a healthcare worker with PCR-confirmed SARS-CoV-2 infection or an uninfected control (not recorded which). For the CDR3, the DNA is TGTGCCAGCAGCTTAGCGCCGGGACACTTCTACGAGCAGTACTTC. This gives the protein CASSLAPGHFYEQYF.